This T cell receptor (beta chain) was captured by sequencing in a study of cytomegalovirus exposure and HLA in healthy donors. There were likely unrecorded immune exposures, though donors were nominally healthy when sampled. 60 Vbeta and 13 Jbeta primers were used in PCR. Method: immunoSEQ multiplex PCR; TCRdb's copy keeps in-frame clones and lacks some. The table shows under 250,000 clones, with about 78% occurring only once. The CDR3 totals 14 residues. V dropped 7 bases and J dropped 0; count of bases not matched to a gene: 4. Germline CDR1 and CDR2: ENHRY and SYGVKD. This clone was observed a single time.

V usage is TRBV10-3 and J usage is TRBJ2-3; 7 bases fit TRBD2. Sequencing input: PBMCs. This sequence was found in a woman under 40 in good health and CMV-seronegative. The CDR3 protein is CAIKLAASTDTQYF. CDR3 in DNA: TGTGCCATCAAGCTAGCGGCTAGCACAGATACGCAGTATTTT.